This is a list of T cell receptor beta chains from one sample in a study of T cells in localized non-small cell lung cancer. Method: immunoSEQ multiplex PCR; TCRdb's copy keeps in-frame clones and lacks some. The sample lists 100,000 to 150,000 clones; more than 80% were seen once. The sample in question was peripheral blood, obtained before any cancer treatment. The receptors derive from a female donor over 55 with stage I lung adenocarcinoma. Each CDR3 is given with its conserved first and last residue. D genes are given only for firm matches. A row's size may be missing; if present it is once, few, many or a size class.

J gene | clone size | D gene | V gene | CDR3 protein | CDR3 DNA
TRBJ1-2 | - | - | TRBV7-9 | CASSNLLEQADYGYTF | TGTGCCAGCAGCAACTTGTTGGAGCAGGCAGACTATGGCTACACCTTC
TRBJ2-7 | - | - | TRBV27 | CASSLRGSLSPLPTEQYF | TGTGCCAGCAGTTTAAGAGGAAGCCTCAGTCCCCTACCCACCGAGCAGTACTTC
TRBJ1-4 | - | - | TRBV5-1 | CASSSGQPTNEKLFF | TGCGCCAGCAGCAGCGGACAGCCAACTAATGAAAAACTGTTTTTT
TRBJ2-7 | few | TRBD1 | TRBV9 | CASSPGGTGLFEQYF | TGTGCCAGCAGCCCAGGGGGGACAGGGTTGTTCGAGCAGTACTTC
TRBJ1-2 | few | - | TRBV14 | CASSQVPGRGLRGYTF | TGTGCCAGCAGCCAAGTCCCGGGACGAGGACTAAGGGGCTACACCTTC
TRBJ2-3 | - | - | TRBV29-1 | CSGEESMGDTQYF | TGCAGCGGCGAAGAGTCGATGGGAGATACGCAGTATTTT
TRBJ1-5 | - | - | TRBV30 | CAWSVRGGHLQHF | TGTGCCTGGAGTGTACGGGGGGGACACCTCCAGCATTTT
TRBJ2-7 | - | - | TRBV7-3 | CASSYRAGTGYEQYF | TGTGCCAGCAGCTATAGGGCCGGTACTGGCTACGAGCAGTACTTC
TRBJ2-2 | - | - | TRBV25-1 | CASSELGGVGTGELFF | TGTGCCAGCAGTGAATTGGGGGGAGTAGGCACCGGGGAGCTGTTTTTT
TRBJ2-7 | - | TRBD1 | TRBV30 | CAGQGFPGQSLEQYF | TGTGCCGGACAAGGGTTTCCGGGACAGTCTCTCGAGCAGTACTTC
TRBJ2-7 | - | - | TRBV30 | CAWKKDGYYEQYF | TGTGCCTGGAAAAAGGACGGCTACTACGAGCAGTACTTC
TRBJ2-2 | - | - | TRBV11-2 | CASTASLNTGELFF | TGTGCCAGTACAGCCAGTCTGAACACCGGGGAGCTGTTTTTT
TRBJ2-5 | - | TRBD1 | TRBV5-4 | CASSLEGARARETQYF | TGTGCCAGCAGCTTGGAGGGGGCACGCGCCCGGGAGACCCAGTACTTC
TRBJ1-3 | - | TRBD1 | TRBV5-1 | CASSIGTGDSTIYF | TGCGCCAGCAGTATCGGGACAGGGGACAGCACCATATATTTT
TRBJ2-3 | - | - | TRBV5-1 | CASSTSTVLNTDTQYF | TGCGCCAGCAGCACCTCTACAGTTCTCAACACAGATACGCAGTATTTT
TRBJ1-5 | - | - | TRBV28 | CASSSWSGQPQHF | TGTGCCAGCAGTTCATGGTCAGGACAGCCCCAGCATTTT
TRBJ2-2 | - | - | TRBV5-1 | CASSSGASNTGELFF | TGCGCCAGCAGTTCTGGGGCCTCGAACACCGGGGAGCTGTTTTTT
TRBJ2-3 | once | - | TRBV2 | CASRGELIDTQYF | TGTGCCAGCAGGGGGGAGCTAATAGATACGCAGTATTTT
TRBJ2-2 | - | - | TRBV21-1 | CASPLHGTGDPTGELFF | TGTGCCAGCCCTCTGCACGGGACAGGGGATCCCACCGGGGAGCTGTTTTTT
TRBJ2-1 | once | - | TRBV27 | CASSSYLSSYNEQFF | TGTGCCAGCAGTTCTTACTTAAGCTCCTACAATGAGCAGTTCTTC
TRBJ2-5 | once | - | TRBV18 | CASSPPQEGTQYF | TGTGCCAGCTCACCACCCCAGGAGGGGACCCAGTACTTC
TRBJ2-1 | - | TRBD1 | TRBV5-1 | CASSLTRGRTEQFF | TGCGCCAGCAGCTTAACTAGGGGGCGCACTGAGCAGTTCTTC
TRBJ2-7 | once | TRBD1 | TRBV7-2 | CASSPWTGGEQYF | TGTGCCAGCAGCCCCTGGACAGGGGGCGAGCAGTACTTC
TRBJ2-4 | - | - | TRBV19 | CASASKNIQYF | TGTGCCAGTGCGAGCAAAAACATTCAGTACTTC
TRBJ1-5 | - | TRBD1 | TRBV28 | CASSLGQGDQPQHF | TGTGCCAGCAGTTTAGGCCAGGGGGACCAGCCCCAGCATTTT
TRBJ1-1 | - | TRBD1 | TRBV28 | CASRRGTGERNTEAFF | TGTGCCAGCAGGCGGGGGACAGGGGAAAGGAACACTGAAGCTTTCTTT
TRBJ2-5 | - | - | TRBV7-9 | CASSSLGGTKETQYF | TGTGCCAGCAGCTCCCTTGGGGGGACAAAAGAGACCCAGTACTTC
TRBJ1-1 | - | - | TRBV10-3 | CAISQKVEVTEAFF | TGTGCCATCAGCCAAAAGGTGGAGGTCACTGAAGCTTTCTTT
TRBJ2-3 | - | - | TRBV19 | CASRGGTQYF | TGTGCCAGTAGGGGGGGTACGCAGTATTTT
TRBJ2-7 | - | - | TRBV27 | CASSSGQSYEQYF | TGTGCCAGCAGTTCCGGACAATCCTACGAGCAGTACTTC
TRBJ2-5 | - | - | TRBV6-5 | CASSSRWGGETQYF | TGTGCCAGCAGCTCCCGATGGGGAGGAGAGACCCAGTACTTC
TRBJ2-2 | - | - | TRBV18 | CASSTGQTGELFF | TGTGCCAGCTCTACGGGACAAACCGGGGAGCTGTTTTTT
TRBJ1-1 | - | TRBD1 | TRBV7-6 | CASSPTRTGPEAFF | TGTGCCAGCAGCCCAACCCGGACAGGGCCTGAAGCTTTCTTT
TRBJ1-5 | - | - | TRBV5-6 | CASLLWGLGNQPQHF | TGTGCCAGCCTGCTTTGGGGGTTGGGCAATCAGCCCCAGCATTTT
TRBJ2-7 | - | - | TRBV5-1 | CASSFVEGEQYF | TGCGCCAGCAGCTTCGTAGAGGGAGAGCAGTACTTC
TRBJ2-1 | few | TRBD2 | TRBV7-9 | CASSLVSLSGRGAIEQFF | TGTGCCAGCAGCTTAGTATCGTTGAGCGGGAGGGGGGCGATTGAGCAGTTCTTC
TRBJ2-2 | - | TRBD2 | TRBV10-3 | CAISEPGTSGSSGELFF | TGTGCCATCAGTGAACCCGGGACTAGCGGGAGCTCCGGGGAGCTGTTTTTT
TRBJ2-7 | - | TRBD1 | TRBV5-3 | CARSIQGFPNYEQYF | TGTGCCAGAAGCATACAGGGGTTCCCCAACTACGAGCAGTACTTC
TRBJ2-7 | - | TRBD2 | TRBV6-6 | CASSYRTSESYEQYF | TGTGCCAGCAGTTATCGGACTAGCGAATCCTACGAGCAGTACTTC
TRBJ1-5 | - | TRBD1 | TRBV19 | CATRTGNQPQHF | TGTGCCACCAGGACAGGGAATCAGCCCCAGCATTTT
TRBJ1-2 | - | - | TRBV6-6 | CASSSAGRYYGYTF | TGTGCCAGCAGTTCCGCGGGACGGTACTATGGCTACACCTTC
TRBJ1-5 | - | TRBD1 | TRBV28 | CASSRDRGHQPQHF | TGTGCCAGCAGTCGCGACAGGGGGCATCAGCCCCAGCATTTT
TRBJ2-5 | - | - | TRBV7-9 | CASSSEQETQYF | TGTGCCAGCAGTAGCGAACAAGAGACCCAGTACTTC
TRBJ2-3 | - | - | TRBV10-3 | CAISELSSGSTDTQYF | TGTGCCATCAGTGAGTTATCGAGCGGGAGCACAGATACGCAGTATTTT
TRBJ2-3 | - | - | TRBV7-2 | CAALRSQYTDTQYF | TGTGCCGCCTTACGATCCCAATACACAGATACGCAGTATTTT
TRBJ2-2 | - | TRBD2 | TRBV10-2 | CASSDWEGWNTGELFF | TGCGCCAGCAGTGATTGGGAGGGTTGGAACACCGGGGAGCTGTTTTTT
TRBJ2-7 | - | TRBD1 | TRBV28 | CASSLSLGTGGYEQYF | TGTGCCAGCAGTTTATCCCTAGGGACAGGGGGCTACGAGCAGTACTTC
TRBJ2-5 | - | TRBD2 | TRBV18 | CASSRAGWGETQYF | TGTGCCAGCTCACGAGCGGGGTGGGGAGAGACCCAGTACTTC
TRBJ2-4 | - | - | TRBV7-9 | CASSPPGAKNIQYF | TGTGCCAGCAGCCCCCCCGGAGCCAAAAACATTCAGTACTTC
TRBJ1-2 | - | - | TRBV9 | CASSVGGNYGYTF | TGTGCCAGCAGCGTAGGAGGGAACTATGGCTACACCTTC
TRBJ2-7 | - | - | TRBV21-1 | CASTAGTSGYEQYF | TGTGCCAGCACCGCCGGGACTAGCGGCTACGAGCAGTACTTC
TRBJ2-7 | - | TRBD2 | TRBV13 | CASSPASGTYEQYF | TGTGCCAGCAGCCCCGCTAGCGGGACGTACGAGCAGTACTTC
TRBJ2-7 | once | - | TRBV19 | CASSGIQGAYEQYF | TGTGCCAGTAGTGGGATCCAGGGCGCGTACGAGCAGTACTTC
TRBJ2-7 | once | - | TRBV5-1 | CASSLAGVGRDPYEQYF | TGCGCCAGCAGCTTGGCAGGTGTGGGCAGGGACCCATACGAGCAGTACTTC
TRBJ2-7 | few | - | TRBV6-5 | CASSYEVGYF | TGTGCCAGCAGTTACGAAGTGGGGTACTTC